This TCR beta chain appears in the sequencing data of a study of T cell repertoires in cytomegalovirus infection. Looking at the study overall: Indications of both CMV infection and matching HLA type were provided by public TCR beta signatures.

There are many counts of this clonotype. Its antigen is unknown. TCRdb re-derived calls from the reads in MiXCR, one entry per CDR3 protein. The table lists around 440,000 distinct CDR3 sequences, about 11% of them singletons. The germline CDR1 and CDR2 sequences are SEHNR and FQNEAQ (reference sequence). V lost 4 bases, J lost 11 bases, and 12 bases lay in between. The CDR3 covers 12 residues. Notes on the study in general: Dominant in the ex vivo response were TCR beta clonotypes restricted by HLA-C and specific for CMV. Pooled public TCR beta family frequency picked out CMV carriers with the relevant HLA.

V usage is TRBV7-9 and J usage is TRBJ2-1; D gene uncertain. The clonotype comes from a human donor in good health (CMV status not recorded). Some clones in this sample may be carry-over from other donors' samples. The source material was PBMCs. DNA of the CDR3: TGTGCCAGCAGCTCCGGGTTGGGTAAGCAGTTCTTC. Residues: CASSSGLGKQFF.